The entry below describes one TCR beta chain. This CDR3 spans 15 amino acids. CDR1 is SGHNT and CDR2 is YYREEE in the germline V gene (reference sequence). V dropped 3 bases and J dropped 11 bases, with 18 bases sitting between them. The data were obtained in a study of blood T cell repertoires in COVID-19. Overall study context: From the United States, Italy and Spain came samples of acute and convalescent COVID-19.

Per the authors' pipeline: Reference gene primer amplification gave nucleated cell count estimates. Assay: immunoSEQ multiplex PCR; the TCRdb copy retains only in-frame clones and omits some. V and J calls and clone size are copied from that table; D and trimming were computed from the DNA. The table records 130,000 or so clones, 70% to 85% of them present only once. This sequence joins TRBV5-4 and TRBJ1-6; D unclear. The sequencing sample was made of peripheral blood. The TCR originated in a woman in her fifties or sixties with acute or convalescent COVID-19. The CDR3 DNA follows: TGTGCCAGCAGCTCCTTGACCCTCCCGGGGACACCCCTCCACTTT. Translation: CASSSLTLPGTPLHF.